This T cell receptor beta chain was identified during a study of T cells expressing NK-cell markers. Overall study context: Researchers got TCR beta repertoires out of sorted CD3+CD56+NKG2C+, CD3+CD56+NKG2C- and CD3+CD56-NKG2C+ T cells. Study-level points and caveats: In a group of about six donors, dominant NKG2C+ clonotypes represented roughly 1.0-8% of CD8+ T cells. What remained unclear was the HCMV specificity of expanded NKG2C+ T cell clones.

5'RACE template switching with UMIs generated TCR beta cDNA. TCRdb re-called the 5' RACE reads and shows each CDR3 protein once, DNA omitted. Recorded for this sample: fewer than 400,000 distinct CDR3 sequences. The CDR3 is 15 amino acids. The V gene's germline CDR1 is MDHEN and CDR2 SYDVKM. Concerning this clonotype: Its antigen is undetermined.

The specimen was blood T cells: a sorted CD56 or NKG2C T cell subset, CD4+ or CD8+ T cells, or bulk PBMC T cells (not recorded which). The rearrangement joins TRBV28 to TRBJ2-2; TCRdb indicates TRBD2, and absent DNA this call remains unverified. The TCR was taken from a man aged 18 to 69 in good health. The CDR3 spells CASSLRPTNTGELFF. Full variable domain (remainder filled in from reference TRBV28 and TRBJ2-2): DVKVTQSSRYLVKRTGEKVFLECVQDMDHENMFWYRQDPGLGLRLIYFSYDVKMKEKGDIPEGYSVSREKKERFSLILESASTNQTSMYLCASSLRPTNTGELFFGEGSRLTVL.